Below, 8 T cell receptor beta chains from the same sample are listed, as sequenced in a study of blood T cell repertoires in COVID-19 (dated by TCRdb to 2020 to 2021). Preparation of the library involved the immunoSEQ multiplex PCR assay. Drawn from immuneACCESS, this table holds only the in-frame rearrangements with V and J called that TCRdb kept. Clones are partly lost; checked studies trace under half to an unresolved V gene and leave the rest unexplained. The sample has roughly 130,000 clones on record, 79% of them singletons. Approximately 3.5% of the sample goes to the ten largest clones. Sequenced sample: peripheral blood. The receptors here all came from a man in his sixties with acute or convalescent COVID-19.

The V gene is TRBV7-2, the J gene TRBJ1-2; TRBD1 agrees at 8 bases. With 4 bases clipped from V and 4 bases from J, the junction kept 2 bases outside the gene matches. Germline CDR1 is SGHTA and CDR2 is FQGNSA. This CDR3 region has 13 residues. The CDR3 reads CASSSDRGYGYTF. CDR3 nucleotide sequence: TGTGCCAGCAGCTCCGACAGGGGCTATGGCTACACCTTC.

The chain joins TRBV28 to TRBJ1-5; 7 nucleotides align to TRBD1. The CDR3 totals 14 residues. Germline V gene lookup returns CDR1 MDHEN and CDR2 SYDVKM. J lost 7 bases, V lost 5 bases, and 8 bases had no gene match. The CDR3 region is CASSTGERWQPQHF. DNA for the CDR3: TGTGCCAGCAGTACAGGGGAAAGATGGCAGCCCCAGCATTTT.

This sequence joins TRBV12-3 or TRBV12-4 and TRBJ1-2; D not resolved. V gave up 7 bases and J gave up 7 bases, with 10 bases separating them. This CDR3 region has 11 residues. In DNA form, the CDR3 reads TGTGCCAGCAAGGAGTATGGTGGCTACACCTTC. The encoded protein is CASKEYGGYTF.

Here the CDR3 reads CASSLTSGRSPSYEQYF. DNA of the CDR3: TGTGCCAGCAGTCTGACTAGCGGGAGATCCCCCTCCTACGAGCAGTACTTC. The chain joins TRBV6-2 or TRBV6-3 to TRBJ2-7; 12 positions agree with TRBD2. Germline CDR1 MNHEY, CDR2 SVGEGT. V was clipped by 5 bases and J by 0 bases; unmatched bases: 8. The CDR3 has 17 amino acids.

V gene TRBV27 combines with J gene TRBJ2-7; 9 positions match TRBD2. V was pared by 3 bases and J by 4 bases, with 4 bases of the junction left unmatched. This CDR3 is 14 amino acids long. Per the germline V gene, CDR1 is MNHEY and CDR2 is SMNVEV (reference sequence). The CDR3 sequence: CASSFSGSRYEQYF. The CDR3 DNA reads as TGTGCCAGCAGTTTTAGCGGGAGTAGGTACGAGCAGTACTTC.

This chain joins TRBV6-5 and TRBJ2-2, with D maybe TRBD1 (5 bases). From germline, CDR1 is MNHEY and CDR2 SVGAGI. The CDR3 has 14 residues. V was clipped by 4 bases and J by 1 base, with 7 bases between them. The CDR3 loop reads CASSLTVNTGELFF. The CDR3 DNA reads as TGTGCCAGCAGTTTGACAGTGAACACCGGGGAGCTGTTTTTT.

V gene TRBV5-4 combines with J gene TRBJ1-2; 8 bases line up with TRBD1. CDR3 size: 16 residues. Germline CDR1 is SGHNT and CDR2 is YYREEE (reference sequence). Trimming took 0 bases from V and 1 from J; bases not matched to a gene: 5. The CDR3 DNA follows: TGTGCCAGCAGCTTGGGGCAGGGGGCCTATAACTATGGCTACACCTTC. Translation gives CASSLGQGAYNYGYTF. Supplemented by reference TRBV5-4 and TRBJ1-2, the full variable domain reads ETGVTQSPTHLIKTRGQQVTLRCSSQSGHNTVSWYQQALGQGPQFIFQYYREEENGRGNFPPRFSGLQFPNYSSELNVNALELDDSALYLCASSLGQGAYNYGYTFGSGTRLTVV.

The chain employs TRBV10-3 and TRBJ2-3; perhaps TRBD2 as D (5 bases). The V and J ends lost 7 bases and 6 bases respectively, with 17 bases between them. The germline gives CDR1 ENHRY, CDR2 SYGVKD. This CDR3 comprises 14 residues. The CDR3 sequence is CAITAGAPRDTQYF. The CDR3 coding sequence is TGTGCCATCACCGCGGGCGCCCCACGGGATACGCAGTATTTT.